Below are 7 T cell receptor beta chains sequenced from a single sample in a study of Ad26.COV2.S vaccination and SARS-CoV-2 variants (dated by TCRdb to the early 2020s). According to the study, the label for this sample's treatment or condition signals: roughly 18 received Ad26.COV2.S at low or high dose, single or two shots; about 5 received placebo; per-sample allocation not given. Repertoires of vaccine and placebo recipients were sequenced from samples taken on day 63 after the first injection. The library was built by means of the immunoSEQ multiplex PCR assay. Here the immuneACCESS table is served through TCRdb, limited to in-frame sequences with V and J called. Missing clones are a known gap in these copies; in checked studies unresolved V genes cover under half, and the rest lacks a known reason. The sample contains about 400,000 clones, about 91% of them found a single time. The top ten hold under 2% of the sample.

Here the sequenced sample was peripheral blood, taken in a trial of Ad26.COV2.S vaccine versus placebo. These receptors all come from a person aged 18 to 59 who received the Ad26.COV2.S COVID-19 vaccine or a placebo.

This clone has just one count. The rearrangement links TRBV12-5 to TRBJ2-1; a weak D match, TRBD2 (6 bases). The V and J ends lost 5 bases and 9 bases respectively, with 14 bases between them. This CDR3 region has 13 residues. Germline assignment: CDR1 LGHNT and CDR2 FRNRAP. The CDR3 region is CASGPGGAGEQFF. The CDR3 DNA reads as TGTGCTAGTGGTCCCGGAGGGGCGGGTGAGCAGTTCTTC. Supplemented by reference TRBV12-5 and TRBJ2-1, the full variable domain reads DARVTQTPRHKVTEMGQEVTMRCQPILGHNTVFWYRQTMMQGLELLAYFRNRAPLDDSGMPKDRFSAEMPDATLATLKIQPSEPRDSAVYFCASGPGGAGEQFFGPGTRLTVL.

CDR3 nucleotides: TGTGCCACCAGTGGACAGGGCCACACCGGGGAGCTGTTTTTT. This sequence encodes CATSGQGHTGELFF. The J gene is TRBJ2-2, the V gene TRBV24-1, with 7 bases matching TRBD1. Germline assignment: CDR1 KGHDR and CDR2 SFDVKD. This CDR3 contains 14 residues. With V trimmed by 5 bases and J by 3 bases, 2 bases remained unmatched.

CDR3 sequence (DNA): TGTGCCAGCAGCTTAGACAGGACTAGCGGGAGGGGGGGGACCCAGTACTTC. Protein: CASSLDRTSGRGGTQYF. This chain connects TRBV11-2 to TRBJ2-5, with 15 bases matching TRBD2. Germline trimming cut 0 bases from V and 7 bases from J; bases unmatched to any gene: 6. This CDR3 has 17 residues. In germline, CDR1 is SGHAT, CDR2 FQNNGV.

This clone appeared once. This chain connects TRBV12-3 or TRBV12-4 to TRBJ2-5; no clear D. The CDR3 sequence is 12 residues long. The V and J ends lost 8 bases and 1 base respectively, with 8 bases between them. CDR3 DNA: TGTGCCAGCGGTCCCAGCCAAGAGACCCAGTACTTC. Its protein product is CASGPSQETQYF.

The V and J genes are TRBV27 and TRBJ1-5, with D uncertain. This CDR3 region has 15 residues. V gave up 2 bases and J gave up 6 bases, with 14 bases separating them. The germline gives CDR1 MNHEY, CDR2 SMNVEV (reference sequence). CDR3 sequence: CASSLPPELRQPQHF. The CDR3, as DNA: TGTGCCAGCAGTTTACCCCCTGAGCTACGTCAGCCCCAGCATTTT.

The rearrangement uses TRBV5-4 and TRBJ2-1; 8 bases fit TRBD2. With V trimmed by 0 bases and J by 9 bases, 17 bases remained unmatched. Germline values: CDR1 SGHNT, CDR2 YYREEE (reference sequence). This CDR3 region has 18 residues. CDR3 amino acids: CASSLEVVAGRAVGEQFF. The CDR3 region has the DNA TGTGCCAGCAGCTTGGAGGTTGTAGCGGGAAGAGCAGTTGGTGAGCAGTTCTTC.

The chain combines TRBV15 with TRBJ2-1; 9 nucleotides agree with TRBD2. V trimming: 1 base; J trimming: 7 bases; junction bases outside the gene matches: 5. This CDR3 comprises 15 residues. Germline V lookup: CDR1 LNHNV, CDR2 YYDKDF (reference sequence). CDR3 residues: CATSRASGIKNEQFF. CDR3 DNA: TGTGCCACCAGCAGAGCTAGCGGGATAAAGAATGAGCAGTTCTTC. Looking up the rest from reference TRBV15 and TRBJ2-1 gives the full variable domain: DAMVIQNPRYQVTQFGKPVTLSCSQTLNHNVMYWYQQKSSQAPKLLFHYYDKDFNNEADTPDNFQSRRPNTSFCFLDIRSPGLGDTAMYLCATSRASGIKNEQFFGPGTRLTVL.